This record covers a single TCR beta chain. Sampled while nominally healthy, donors likely had unrecorded immune exposures. PCR amplification relied on 60 Vbeta primers (plus 13 Jbeta primers). Profiling relied on immunoSEQ multiplex PCR, and the TCRdb table lists in-frame clones only, not all of them. Here the sample spans more than 75,000 clones, around 70% being singletons. The CDR3 loop spans 12 amino acids. Germline CDR1 SQVTM, CDR2 ANQGSEA. The junction had 8 bases not matched to a gene; V was cut back by 6 bases and J by 6 bases. The data stem from a study of cytomegalovirus exposure and HLA in healthy donors.

The V and J genes are TRBV29-1 and TRBJ2-7; 7 bases align to TRBD2. Sequenced sample: PBMCs. This receptor was taken from a woman aged 50 to 60 in good health and CMV-seropositive. The CDR3 region has the DNA TGCAGCGTGGTGACTAGCCATTCCGAGCAGTACTTC. This sequence encodes CSVVTSHSEQYF.